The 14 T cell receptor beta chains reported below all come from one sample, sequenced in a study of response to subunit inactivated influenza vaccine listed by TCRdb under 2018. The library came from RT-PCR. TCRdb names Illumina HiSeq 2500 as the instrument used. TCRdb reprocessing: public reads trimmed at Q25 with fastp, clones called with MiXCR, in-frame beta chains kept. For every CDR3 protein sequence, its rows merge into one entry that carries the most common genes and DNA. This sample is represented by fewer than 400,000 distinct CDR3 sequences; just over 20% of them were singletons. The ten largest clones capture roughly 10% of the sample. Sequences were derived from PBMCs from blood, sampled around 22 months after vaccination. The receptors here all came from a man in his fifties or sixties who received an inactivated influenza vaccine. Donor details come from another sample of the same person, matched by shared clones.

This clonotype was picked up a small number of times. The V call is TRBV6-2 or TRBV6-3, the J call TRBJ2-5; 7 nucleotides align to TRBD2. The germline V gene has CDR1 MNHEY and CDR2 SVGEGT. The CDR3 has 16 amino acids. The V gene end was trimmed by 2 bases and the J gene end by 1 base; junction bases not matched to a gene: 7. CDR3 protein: CASSYVPGGFQETQYF. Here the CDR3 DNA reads TGTGCCAGCAGTTACGTCCCCGGGGGGTTCCAAGAGACCCAGTACTTC.

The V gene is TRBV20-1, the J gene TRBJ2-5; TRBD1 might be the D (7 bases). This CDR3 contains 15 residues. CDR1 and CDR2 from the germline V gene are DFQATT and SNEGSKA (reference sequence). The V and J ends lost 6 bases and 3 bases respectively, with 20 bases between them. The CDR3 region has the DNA TGCAGTGCGGTGGAGGGGGCAGGATGGGAAGAGACCCAGTACTTC. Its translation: CSAVEGAGWEETQYF.

DNA for the CDR3: TGCGCCAGCAGTCAATTTAGGACAGGGTACAGTCAGCCCCAGCATTTT. Encoded protein: CASSQFRTGYSQPQHF. The chain combines TRBV23-1 with TRBJ1-5; 8 bases map to TRBD1. TRBV23-1 belongs to the ORF category, with a function that is uncertain. This CDR3 is 16 amino acids long. Trimming cost V 1 base and J 6 bases; bases outside gene matches: 8.

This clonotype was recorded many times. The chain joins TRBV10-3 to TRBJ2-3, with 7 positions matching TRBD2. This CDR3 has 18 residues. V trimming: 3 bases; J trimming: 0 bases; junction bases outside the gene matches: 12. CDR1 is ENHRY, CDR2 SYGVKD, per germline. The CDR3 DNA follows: TGTGCCATCAGTGATCGTCTGCTAGCGGTTGTTAGCACAGATACGCAGTATTTT. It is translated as CAISDRLLAVVSTDTQYF.

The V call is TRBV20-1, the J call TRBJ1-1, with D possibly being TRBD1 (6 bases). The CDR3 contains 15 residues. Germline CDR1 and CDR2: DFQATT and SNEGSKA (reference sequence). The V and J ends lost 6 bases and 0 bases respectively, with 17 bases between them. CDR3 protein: CSAAGGPGMNTEAFF. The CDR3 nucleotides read TGCAGTGCCGCCGGGGGGCCGGGGATGAACACTGAAGCTTTCTTT.

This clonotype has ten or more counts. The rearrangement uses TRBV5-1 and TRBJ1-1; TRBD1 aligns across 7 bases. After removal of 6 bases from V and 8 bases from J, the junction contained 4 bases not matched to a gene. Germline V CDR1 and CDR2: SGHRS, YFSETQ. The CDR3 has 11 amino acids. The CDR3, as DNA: TGCGCCAGCACCAAGACAGGGGAAGCTTTCTTT. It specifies CASTKTGEAFF.

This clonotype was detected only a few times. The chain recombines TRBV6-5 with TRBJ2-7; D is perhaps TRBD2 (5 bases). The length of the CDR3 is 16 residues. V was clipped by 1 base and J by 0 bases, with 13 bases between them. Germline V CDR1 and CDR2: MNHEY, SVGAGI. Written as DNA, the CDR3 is TGTGCCAGCAGTTACTGGGCAGCGGCGAGCTCCTACGAGCAGTACTTC. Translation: CASSYWAAASSYEQYF.

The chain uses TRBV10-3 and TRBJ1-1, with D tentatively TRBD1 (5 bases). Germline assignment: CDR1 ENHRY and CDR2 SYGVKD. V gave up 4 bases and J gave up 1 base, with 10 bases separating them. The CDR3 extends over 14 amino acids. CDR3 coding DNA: TGTGCCATCAGTGTCGACAGCCAGAACACTGAAGCTTTCTTT. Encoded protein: CAISVDSQNTEAFF.

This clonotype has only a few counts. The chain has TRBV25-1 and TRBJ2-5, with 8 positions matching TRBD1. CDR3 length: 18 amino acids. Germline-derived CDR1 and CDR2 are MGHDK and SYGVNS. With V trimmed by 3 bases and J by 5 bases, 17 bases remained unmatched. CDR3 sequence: CASSDSRGGAGGEETQYF. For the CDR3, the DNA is TGTGCCAGCAGTGATTCTAGAGGCGGGGCAGGGGGCGAGGAGACCCAGTACTTC.

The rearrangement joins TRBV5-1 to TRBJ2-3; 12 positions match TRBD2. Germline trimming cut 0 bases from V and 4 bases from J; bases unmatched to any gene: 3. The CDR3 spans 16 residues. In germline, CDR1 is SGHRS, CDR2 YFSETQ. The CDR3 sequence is CASSLGLAGAADTQYF. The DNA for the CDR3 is TGCGCCAGCAGCTTGGGACTAGCGGGAGCGGCAGATACGCAGTATTTT.

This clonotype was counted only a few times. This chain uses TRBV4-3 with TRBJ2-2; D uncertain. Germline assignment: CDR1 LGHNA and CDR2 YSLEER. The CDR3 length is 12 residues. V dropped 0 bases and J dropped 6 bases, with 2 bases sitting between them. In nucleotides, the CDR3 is TGCGCCAGCAGCCAAGATCCCGGGGAGCTGTTTTTT. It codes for CASSQDPGELFF.

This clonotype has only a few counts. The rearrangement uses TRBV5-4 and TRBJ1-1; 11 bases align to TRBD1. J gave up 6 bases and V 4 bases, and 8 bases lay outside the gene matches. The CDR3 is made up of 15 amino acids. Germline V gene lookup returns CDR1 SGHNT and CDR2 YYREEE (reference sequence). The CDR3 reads CASSPGQGARAEAFF. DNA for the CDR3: TGTGCCAGCAGCCCCGGACAGGGGGCCAGGGCTGAAGCTTTCTTT.

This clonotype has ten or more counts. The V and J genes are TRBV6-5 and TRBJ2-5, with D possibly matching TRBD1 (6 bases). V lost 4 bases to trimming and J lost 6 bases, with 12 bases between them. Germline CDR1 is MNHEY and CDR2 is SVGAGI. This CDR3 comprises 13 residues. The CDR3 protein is CASSSPGAQTQYF. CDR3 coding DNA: TGTGCCAGCAGTTCCCCAGGGGCTCAGACCCAGTACTTC.

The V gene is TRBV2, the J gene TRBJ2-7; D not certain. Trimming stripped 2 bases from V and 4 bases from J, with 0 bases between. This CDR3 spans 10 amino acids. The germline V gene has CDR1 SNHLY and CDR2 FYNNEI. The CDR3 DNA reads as TGTGCCAGCAGTGAATACGAGCAGTACTTC. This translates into CASSEYEQYF.